This T cell receptor beta chain was documented in a study of control samples from healthy donors and cancer patients. This CDR3 region has 14 residues. V was cut by 2 bases and J by 3 bases, with 7 bases left in between. The germline V gene encodes CDR1 MDHEN and CDR2 SYDVKM. The protocol was immunoSEQ multiplex PCR, while the TCRdb copy is restricted to in-frame clones and leaves out a portion. Among roughly 150,000 clones listed, 93% were seen once. This clonotype was obtained from a man aged 18 to 30 in good health. Sequenced material: blood. This rearrangement joins TRBV28 to TRBJ2-2, with a weak D call TRBD1 (6 bases). CDR3 DNA: TGTGCCAGCAGTTTAGGGACACACACCGGGGAGCTGTTTTTT. Translated, it gives CASSLGTHTGELFF.